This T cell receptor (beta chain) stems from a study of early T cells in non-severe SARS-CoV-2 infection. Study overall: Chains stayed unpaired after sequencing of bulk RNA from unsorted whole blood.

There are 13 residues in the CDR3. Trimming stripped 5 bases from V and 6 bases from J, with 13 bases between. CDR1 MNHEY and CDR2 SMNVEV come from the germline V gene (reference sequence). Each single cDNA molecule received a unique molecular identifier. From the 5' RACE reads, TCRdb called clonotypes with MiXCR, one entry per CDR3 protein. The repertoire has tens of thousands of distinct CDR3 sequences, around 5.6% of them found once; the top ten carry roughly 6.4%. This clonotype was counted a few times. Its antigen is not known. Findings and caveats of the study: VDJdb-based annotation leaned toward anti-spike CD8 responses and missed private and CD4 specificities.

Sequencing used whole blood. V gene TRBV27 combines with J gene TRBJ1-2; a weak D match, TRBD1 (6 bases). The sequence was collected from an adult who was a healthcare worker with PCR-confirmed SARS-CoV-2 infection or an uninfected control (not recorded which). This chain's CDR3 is CASSPSGGHGYTF. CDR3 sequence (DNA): TGTGCCAGCAGTCCGTCGGGGGGGCATGGCTACACCTTC.